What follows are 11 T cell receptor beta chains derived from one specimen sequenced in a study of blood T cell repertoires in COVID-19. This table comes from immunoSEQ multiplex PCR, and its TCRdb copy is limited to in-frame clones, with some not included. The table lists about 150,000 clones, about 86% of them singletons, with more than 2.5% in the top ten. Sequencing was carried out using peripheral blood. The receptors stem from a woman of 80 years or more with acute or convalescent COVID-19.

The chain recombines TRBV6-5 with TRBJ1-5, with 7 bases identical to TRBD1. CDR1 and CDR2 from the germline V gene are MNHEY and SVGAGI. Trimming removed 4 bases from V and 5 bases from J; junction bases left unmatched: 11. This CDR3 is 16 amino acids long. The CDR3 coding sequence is TGTGCCAGCAGTTCTCGGGGGACAGTGGGGGATCAGCCCCAGCATTTT. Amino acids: CASSSRGTVGDQPQHF.

CDR3 sequence: CASSSPRQGIYEQYF. CDR3 nucleotides: TGTGCCAGCAGTTCCCCCCGCCAGGGGATCTACGAGCAGTACTTC. The chain has TRBV27 and TRBJ2-7; tentatively, D is TRBD1 (6 bases). The V gene's germline CDR1 is MNHEY and CDR2 SMNVEV (reference sequence). The CDR3 sequence is 15 residues long. Trimming took off 4 bases at V and 3 bases at J, with 16 bases between the two ends.

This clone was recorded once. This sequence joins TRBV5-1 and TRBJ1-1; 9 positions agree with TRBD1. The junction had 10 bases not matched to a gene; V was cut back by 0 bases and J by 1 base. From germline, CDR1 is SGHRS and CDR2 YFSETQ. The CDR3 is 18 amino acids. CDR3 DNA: TGCGCCAGCAGCTTGGTCGTTGGGACAGGGAGTGGGAACACTGAAGCTTTCTTT. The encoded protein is CASSLVVGTGSGNTEAFF.

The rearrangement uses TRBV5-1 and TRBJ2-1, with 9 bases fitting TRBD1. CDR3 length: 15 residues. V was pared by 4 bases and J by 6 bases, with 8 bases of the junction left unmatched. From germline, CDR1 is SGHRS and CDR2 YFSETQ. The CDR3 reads CASSQGTGSSNEQFF. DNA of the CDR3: TGCGCCAGCAGCCAAGGGACAGGGTCTTCCAATGAGCAGTTCTTC. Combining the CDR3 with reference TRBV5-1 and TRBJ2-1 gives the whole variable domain KAGVTQTPRYLIKTRGQQVTLSCSPISGHRSVSWYQQTPGQGLQFLFEYFSETQRNKGNFPGRFSGRQFSNSRSEMNVSTLELGDSALYLCASSQGTGSSNEQFFGPGTRLTVL.

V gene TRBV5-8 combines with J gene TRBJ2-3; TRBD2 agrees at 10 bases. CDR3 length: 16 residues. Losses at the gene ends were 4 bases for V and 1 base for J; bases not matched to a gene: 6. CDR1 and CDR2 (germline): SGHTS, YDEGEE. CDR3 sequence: CASSGGTSVGTDTQYF. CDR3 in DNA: TGTGCCAGCAGCGGAGGGACTAGCGTGGGCACAGATACGCAGTATTTT.

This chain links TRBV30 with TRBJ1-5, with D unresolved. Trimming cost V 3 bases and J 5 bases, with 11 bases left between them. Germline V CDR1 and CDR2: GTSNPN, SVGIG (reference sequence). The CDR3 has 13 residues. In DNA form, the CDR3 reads TGTGCCTGGAGGGAGGATATTGATCAGCCCCAGCATTTT. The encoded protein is CAWREDIDQPQHF.

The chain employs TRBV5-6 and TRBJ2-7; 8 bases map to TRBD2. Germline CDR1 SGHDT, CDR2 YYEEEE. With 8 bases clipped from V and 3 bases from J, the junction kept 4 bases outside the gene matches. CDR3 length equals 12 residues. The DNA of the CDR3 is TGTGCCAGTACTAGCGGCTACTACGAGCAGTACTTC. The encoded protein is CASTSGYYEQYF.

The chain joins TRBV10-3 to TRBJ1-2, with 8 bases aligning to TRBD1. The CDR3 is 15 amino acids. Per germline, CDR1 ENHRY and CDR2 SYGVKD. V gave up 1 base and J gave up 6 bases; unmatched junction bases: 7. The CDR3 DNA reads TGTGCCATCAGTGAGTTGCCGACAGGGGCCCATGGCTACACCTTC. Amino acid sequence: CAISELPTGAHGYTF.

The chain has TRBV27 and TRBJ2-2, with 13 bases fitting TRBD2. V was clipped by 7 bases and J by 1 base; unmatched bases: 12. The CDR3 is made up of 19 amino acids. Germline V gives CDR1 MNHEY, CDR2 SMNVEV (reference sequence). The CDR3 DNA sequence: TGTGCCAGCATCTCAACGACTAGCGGGGGGAATGGGAACACCGGGGAGCTGTTTTTT. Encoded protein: CASISTTSGGNGNTGELFF.

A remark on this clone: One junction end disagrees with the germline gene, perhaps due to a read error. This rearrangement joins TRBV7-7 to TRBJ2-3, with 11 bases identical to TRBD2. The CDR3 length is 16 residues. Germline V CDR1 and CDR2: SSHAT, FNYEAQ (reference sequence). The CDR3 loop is CAGSQGLAASTDTQYF. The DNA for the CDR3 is TGTGCCGGCAGCCAGGGACTAGCGGCTAGCACAGATACGCAGTATTTT.

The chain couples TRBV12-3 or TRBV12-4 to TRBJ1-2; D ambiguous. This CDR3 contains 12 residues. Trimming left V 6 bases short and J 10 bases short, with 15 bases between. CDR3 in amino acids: CASSHGRDDYTF. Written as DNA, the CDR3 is TGTGCCAGCAGCCATGGACGGGATGACTACACCTTC.